This TCR beta chain was captured by sequencing in a study of OX40 agonist ivuxolimab in advanced cancers. Findings and caveats of the study: Among some nonresponders, normalized T-cell clonal expansion was also low. CD4+ and CD8+ T cells in blood underwent clonal expansion by week 6 at 0.1 to 3.0 mg/kg.

For this clone: Its antigen remains unidentified.

Using immunoSEQ multiplex PCR, the repertoire was profiled, and TCRdb retains in-frame clones only, with some absent. This sample yields about 64,000 clones, of which roughly nine tenths are seen a single time; approximately 15% belongs to the top ten. Germline V CDR1 and CDR2: MNHEY, SMNVEV (reference sequence). Trimming removed 5 bases at V and 4 bases at J, with 14 bases between. The CDR3 has 14 residues. Sequencing used CD4+ or CD8+ T cells sorted from blood, obtained in a trial of the OX40 agonist ivuxolimab. The chain links TRBV27 to TRBJ1-1, with a possible D match to TRBD1 (5 bases). The receptor comes from an adult with an advanced solid tumor such as melanoma, head and neck, liver or kidney cancer. The CDR3 region has the DNA TGTGCCAGCAGTCGCCCGGGACGACCCACTGAAGCTTTCTTT. Translation gives CASSRPGRPTEAFF.